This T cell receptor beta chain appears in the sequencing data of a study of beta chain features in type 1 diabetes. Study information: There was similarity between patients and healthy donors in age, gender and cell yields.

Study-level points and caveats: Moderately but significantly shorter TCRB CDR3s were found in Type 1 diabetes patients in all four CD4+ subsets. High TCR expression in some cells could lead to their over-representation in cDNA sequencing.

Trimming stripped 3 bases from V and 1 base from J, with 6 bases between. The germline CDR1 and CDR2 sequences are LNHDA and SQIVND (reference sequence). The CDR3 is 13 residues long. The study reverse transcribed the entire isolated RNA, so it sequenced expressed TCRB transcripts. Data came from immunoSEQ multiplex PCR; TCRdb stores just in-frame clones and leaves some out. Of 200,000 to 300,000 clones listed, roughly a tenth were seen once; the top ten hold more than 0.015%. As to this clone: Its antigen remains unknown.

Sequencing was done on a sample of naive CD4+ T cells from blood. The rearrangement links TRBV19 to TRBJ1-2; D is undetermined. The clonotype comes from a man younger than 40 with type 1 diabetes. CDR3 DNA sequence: TGTGCCAGTAGTATTTCTTATAACTATGGCTACACCTTC. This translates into CASSISYNYGYTF.